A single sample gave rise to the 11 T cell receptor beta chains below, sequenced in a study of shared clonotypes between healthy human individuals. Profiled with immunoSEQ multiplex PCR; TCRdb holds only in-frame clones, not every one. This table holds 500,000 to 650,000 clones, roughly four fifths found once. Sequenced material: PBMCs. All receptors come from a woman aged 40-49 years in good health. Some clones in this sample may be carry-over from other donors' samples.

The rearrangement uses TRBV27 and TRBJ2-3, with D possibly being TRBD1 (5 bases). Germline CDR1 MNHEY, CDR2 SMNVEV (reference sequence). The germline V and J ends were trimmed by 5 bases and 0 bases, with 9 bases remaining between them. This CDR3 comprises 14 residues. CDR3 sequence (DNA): TGTGCCAGCAGTAAAGGGGCTAGCACAGATACGCAGTATTTT. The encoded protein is CASSKGASTDTQYF.

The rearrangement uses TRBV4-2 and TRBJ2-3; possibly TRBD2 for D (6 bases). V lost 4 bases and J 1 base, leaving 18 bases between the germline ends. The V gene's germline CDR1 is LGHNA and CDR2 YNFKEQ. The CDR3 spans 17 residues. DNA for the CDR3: TGTGCCAGCAGCCCTCAATCCGGGGGATTAGGCACAGATACGCAGTATTTT. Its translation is CASSPQSGGLGTDTQYF.

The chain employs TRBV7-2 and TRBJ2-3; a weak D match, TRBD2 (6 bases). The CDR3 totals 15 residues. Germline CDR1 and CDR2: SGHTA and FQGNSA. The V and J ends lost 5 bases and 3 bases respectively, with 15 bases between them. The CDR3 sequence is CASSPTGVGTDTQYF. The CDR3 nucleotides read TGTGCCAGCAGCCCCACGGGAGTGGGGACAGATACGCAGTATTTT.

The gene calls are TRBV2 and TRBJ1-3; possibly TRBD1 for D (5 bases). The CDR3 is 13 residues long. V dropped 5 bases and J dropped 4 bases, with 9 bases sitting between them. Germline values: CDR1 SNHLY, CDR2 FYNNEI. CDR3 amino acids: CASSPGPGNTIYF. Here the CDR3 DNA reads TGTGCCAGCAGTCCGGGGCCAGGAAACACCATATATTTT.

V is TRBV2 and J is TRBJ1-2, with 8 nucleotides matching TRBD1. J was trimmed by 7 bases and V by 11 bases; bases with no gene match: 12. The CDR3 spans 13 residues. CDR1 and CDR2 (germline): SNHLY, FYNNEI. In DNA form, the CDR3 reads TGTGCCGCAGGGGGCTCCCGGACAGGTGGCTACACCTTC. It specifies CAAGGSRTGGYTF.

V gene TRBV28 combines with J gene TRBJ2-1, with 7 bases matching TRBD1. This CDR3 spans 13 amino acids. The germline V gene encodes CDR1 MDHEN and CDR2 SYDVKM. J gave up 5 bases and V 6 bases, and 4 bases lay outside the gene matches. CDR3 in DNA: TGTGCCAGCAGCAAGGGACAGAACAATGAGCAGTTCTTC. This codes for CASSKGQNNEQFF.

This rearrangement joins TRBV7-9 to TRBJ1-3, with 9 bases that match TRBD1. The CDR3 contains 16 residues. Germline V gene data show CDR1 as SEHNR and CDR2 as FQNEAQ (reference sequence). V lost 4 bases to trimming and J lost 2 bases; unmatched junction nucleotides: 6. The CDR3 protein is CASSSPGTGTGNTIYF. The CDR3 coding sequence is TGTGCCAGCAGCTCTCCCGGGACAGGGACTGGAAACACCATATATTTT.

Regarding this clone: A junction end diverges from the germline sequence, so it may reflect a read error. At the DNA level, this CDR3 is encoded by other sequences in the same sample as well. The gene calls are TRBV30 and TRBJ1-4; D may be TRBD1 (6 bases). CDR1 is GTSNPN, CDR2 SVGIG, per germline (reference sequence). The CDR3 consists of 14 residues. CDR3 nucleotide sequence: TGCGCCTGGAGTAGAGGCAGGGGAGGAGAAAAACTGTTTTTT. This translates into CAWSRGRGGEKLFF. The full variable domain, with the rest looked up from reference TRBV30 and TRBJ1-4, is SQTIHQWPATLVQPVGSPLSLECTVEGTSNPNLYWYRQAAGRGLQLLFYSVGIGQISSEVPQNLSASRPQDRQFILSSKKLLLSDSGFYLCAWSRGRGGEKLFFGSGTQLSVL.

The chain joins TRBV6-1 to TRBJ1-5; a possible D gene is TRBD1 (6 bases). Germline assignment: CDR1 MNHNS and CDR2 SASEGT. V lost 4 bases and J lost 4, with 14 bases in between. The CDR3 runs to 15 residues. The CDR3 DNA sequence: TGTGCCAGCAGTGGCTACAGGGTTGGGAATCAGCCCCAGCATTTT. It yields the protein CASSGYRVGNQPQHF.

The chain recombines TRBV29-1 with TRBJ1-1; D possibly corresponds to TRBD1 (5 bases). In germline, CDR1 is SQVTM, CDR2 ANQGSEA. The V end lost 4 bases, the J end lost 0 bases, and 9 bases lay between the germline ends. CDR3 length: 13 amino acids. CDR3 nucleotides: TGCAGCGTTGTCCGGGACCTGAACACTGAAGCTTTCTTT. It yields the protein CSVVRDLNTEAFF.

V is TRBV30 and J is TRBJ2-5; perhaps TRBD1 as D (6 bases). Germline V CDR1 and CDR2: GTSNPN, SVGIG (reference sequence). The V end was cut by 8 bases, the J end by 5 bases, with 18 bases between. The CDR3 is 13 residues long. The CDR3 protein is CAGTDGDRETQYF. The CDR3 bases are TGTGCCGGAACGGACGGTGACAGGGAGACCCAGTACTTC.